This TCR beta chain was sequenced for a study of control samples from healthy donors and cancer patients. The CDR3 has 15 residues. Trimming removed 3 bases at V and 3 bases at J, with 14 bases between. Germline lookup yields CDR1 KGHDR and CDR2 SFDVKD. Sequencing used immunoSEQ multiplex PCR; TCRdb keeps in-frame clones, though not all of them. This sample carries approximately 97,000 clones, 92% of them seen once, and the ten largest clones take 2.5%. Sequenced material: blood. This TCR was recovered from a woman between 18 and 30 years old in good health. V gene TRBV24-1 combines with J gene TRBJ2-7, with a possible D match to TRBD2 (5 bases). For the CDR3, the DNA is TGTGCCACCAGTGATGGAGGCGTAAATCTCTACGAGCAGTACTTC. Translating it yields CATSDGGVNLYEQYF.